This T cell receptor beta chain appears in the sequencing data of a study of blood T cell repertoires in COVID-19. Across the study: T cells, B-cell-depleted T cells, or PBMCs supplied cDNA or gDNA.

CDR3 length: 19 amino acids. In the authors' workflow: How many nucleated cells were present was estimated from reference gene primer amplification. This table comes from immunoSEQ multiplex PCR, and its TCRdb copy is limited to in-frame clones, with some not included. The V and J calls and clone size come from that table; D and trimming were worked out from the DNA. Of some 90,000 clones in the sample, approximately 89% were seen once. The rearrangement links TRBV21-1 to TRBJ2-5; the D segment call TRBD1 is taken from the table without a DNA check. TRBV21-1 has pseudogene status. This TCR derives from a man aged 45-60 years with acute or convalescent COVID-19. The source material was peripheral blood. The CDR3 reads CASSPRSGQLRGRKETQYF. The CDR3 DNA sequence: TGTGCCAGCAGCCCCCGGTCGGGACAGCTAAGAGGGAGAAAAGAGACCCAGTACTTC.